This entry describes one T cell receptor (beta chain). As yet, its antigen is unknown. A much larger clonotype is one base distant, so this may be a read error. This sample is drawn from a study of CD8+CD57+ T cells in acquired aplastic anemia. At the level of the study: DNA per sorted CD4+ or CD8+ sample ranged 0.2 to 27.4 ug, averaging 3.2 ug. Healthy donors had, on average, roughly 9.8 million reads for their CD4+ cells. Notes on the study in general: Levels of CD8+ Simpson's diversity were not significantly distinct in patients versus controls. A set of 25 to 35 CD8+ CDR3 sequences was shared between patients and controls, and these sequences appeared highly expressed in patients.

Using genomic DNA as the template, TCR beta VDJ and CDR3 profiling was carried out. TCRdb reprocessed the reads via MiXCR and lists one record per CDR3 protein. The sample lists about 400,000 distinct CDR3 sequences; around 68% were seen once. Germline CDR1 and CDR2: MNHEY and SVGEGT. There are 14 residues in the CDR3. The sample consisted of sorted CD4+, CD8+, or CD8+CD57+ T cells (not recorded which) from PBMCs. This receptor was obtained from a human donor in good health, serving as a control. The chain recombines TRBV6-2 or TRBV6-3 with TRBJ1-1, with D possibly matching TRBD1 (6 bases). CDR3 in amino acids: CAGSVDSYNTEAFF. The CDR3 nucleotides are TGTGCCGGCAGTGTGGACAGTTATAACACTGAAGCTTTCTTT.